Presented here are 9 T cell receptor beta chains from one specimen sequenced in a study of cytomegalovirus exposure and HLA in healthy donors. The PCR had 60 Vbeta and 13 Jbeta primers. Generated by immunoSEQ multiplex PCR, the TCRdb table keeps only in-frame clones and is missing some. The sample carries around 220,000 clones, approximately 80% recorded once. Specimen: PBMCs. The receptors come from a girl aged 2-10 years in good health and CMV-seronegative.

The chain has TRBV7-9 and TRBJ2-5; D is perhaps TRBD2 (5 bases). The CDR3 length is 11 residues. The germline gives CDR1 SEHNR, CDR2 FQNEAQ (reference sequence). V gave up 5 bases and J gave up 5 bases, with 6 bases separating them. The CDR3 DNA is TGTGCCAGCAGCCCTAGCGAGACCCAGTACTTC. It translates to CASSPSETQYF.

The rearrangement links TRBV19 to TRBJ1-2; D call uncertain. Germline V CDR1 and CDR2: LNHDA, SQIVND (reference sequence). CDR3 length: 12 amino acids. Between the trimmed V and J ends, which lost 5 bases and 8 bases, there was a span of 12 bases. The CDR3 reads CASSLKGVGYTF. The CDR3, as DNA: TGTGCCAGTAGTCTGAAGGGAGTGGGCTACACCTTC.

The rearrangement uses TRBV6-5 and TRBJ1-2, with TRBD1 matching over 7 bases. The CDR3 spans 16 residues. Unmatched junction bases numbered 8, after V lost 0 bases and J lost 4 bases. Germline values: CDR1 MNHEY, CDR2 SVGAGI. The CDR3 coding sequence is TGTGCCAGCAGTTACTCCACCCCCAGGGGGGCCTATGGCTACACCTTC. Translated: CASSYSTPRGAYGYTF.

The rearrangement joins TRBV7-9 to TRBJ2-7; 9 bases are shared with TRBD1. This CDR3 comprises 16 residues. Per the germline V gene, CDR1 is SEHNR and CDR2 is FQNEAQ (reference sequence). Germline trimming cut 4 bases from V and 2 bases from J; bases unmatched to any gene: 9. CDR3 protein: CASSSTVTGGTYEQYF. In DNA, the CDR3 is TGTGCCAGCAGCTCGACCGTGACAGGGGGGACCTACGAGCAGTACTTC.

The chain couples TRBV4-1 to TRBJ2-2; TRBD2 matches at 14 bases. In germline, CDR1 is MGHRA, CDR2 YSYEKL. The CDR3 covers 17 residues. Trimming took 4 bases from V and 4 from J; bases not matched to a gene: 5. The CDR3 coding sequence is TGCGCCAGCAGCCGACTAGCGGGGGGGCTAGGCACCGGGGAGCTGTTTTTT. Amino acid sequence: CASSRLAGGLGTGELFF.

The chain couples TRBV5-1 to TRBJ1-4, with D perhaps matching TRBD1 (6 bases). Germline CDR1 SGHRS, CDR2 YFSETQ. V lost 1 base and J 1 base, leaving 11 bases between the germline ends. The CDR3 length is 16 residues. The CDR3 DNA reads as TGCGCCAGCAGCTTGTCGCTACAGGGAACTAATGAAAAACTGTTTTTT. This sequence encodes CASSLSLQGTNEKLFF.

J is TRBJ2-7 and V is TRBV5-1, with 10 positions matching TRBD2. Germline CDR1 SGHRS, CDR2 YFSETQ. The V and J ends lost 5 bases and 4 bases, in that order; junction bases with no gene match: 9. CDR3 size: 15 residues. DNA of the CDR3: TGCGCCAGCAGACCAACGACTAGCGGGCTTTACGAGCAGTACTTC. Translation: CASRPTTSGLYEQYF.

This sequence joins TRBV5-1 and TRBJ2-3; D might be TRBD2 (5 bases). V was clipped by 5 bases and J by 4 bases, with 11 bases between them. Per the germline V gene, CDR1 is SGHRS and CDR2 is YFSETQ. The CDR3 spans 13 residues. The CDR3 bases are TGCGCCAGCAGATCGGTGAGGGCAGATACGCAGTATTTT. Protein sequence: CASRSVRADTQYF. The full variable domain, completed using reference TRBV5-1 and TRBJ2-3, is KAGVTQTPRYLIKTRGQQVTLSCSPISGHRSVSWYQQTPGQGLQFLFEYFSETQRNKGNFPGRFSGRQFSNSRSEMNVSTLELGDSALYLCASRSVRADTQYFGPGTRLTVL.

This clone has only a few counts. The chain links TRBV5-1 to TRBJ2-7; 14 nucleotides match TRBD2. The CDR3 loop spans 18 amino acids. V dropped 4 bases and J dropped 2; count of bases not matched to a gene: 11. Germline assignment: CDR1 SGHRS and CDR2 YFSETQ. CDR3 amino acids: CASSQKTSGRASAYEQYF. The CDR3 DNA reads TGCGCCAGCAGCCAGAAGACTAGCGGGAGGGCCTCTGCCTACGAGCAGTACTTC.